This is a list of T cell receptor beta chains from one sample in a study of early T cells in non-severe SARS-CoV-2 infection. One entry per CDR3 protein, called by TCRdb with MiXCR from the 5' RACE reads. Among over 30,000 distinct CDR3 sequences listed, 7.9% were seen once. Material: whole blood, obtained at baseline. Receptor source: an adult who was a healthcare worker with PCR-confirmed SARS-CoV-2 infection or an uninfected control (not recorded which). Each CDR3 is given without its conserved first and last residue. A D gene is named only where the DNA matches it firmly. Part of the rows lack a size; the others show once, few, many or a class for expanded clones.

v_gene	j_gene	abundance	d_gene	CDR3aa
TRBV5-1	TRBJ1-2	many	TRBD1	ASSSDRGPINYGYT
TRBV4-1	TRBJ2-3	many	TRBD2	ASSQVEPGTSGRTSTDTQY
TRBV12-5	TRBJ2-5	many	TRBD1	ASGPTGGGQETQY
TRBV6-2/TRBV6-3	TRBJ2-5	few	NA	ASSYQVEAETQY
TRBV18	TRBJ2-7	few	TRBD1	ASSLRQGEVNEQY
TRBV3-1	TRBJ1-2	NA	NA	ASSQEFRSSGYT
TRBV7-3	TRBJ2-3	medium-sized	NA	ASSPEGMRADTQY
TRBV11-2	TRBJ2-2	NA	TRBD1	ASSKDRGRAGELF
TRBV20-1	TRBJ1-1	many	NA	SAIITGRSTEAF
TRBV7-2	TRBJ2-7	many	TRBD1	ASSFTGDEQY
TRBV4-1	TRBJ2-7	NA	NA	ASSQDPGLHLGEQY
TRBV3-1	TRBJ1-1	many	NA	ASSQVLGVRKAF
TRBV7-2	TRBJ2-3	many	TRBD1	ASSLQGQGASDTQY
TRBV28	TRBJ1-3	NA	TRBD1	ASSSAQTGTDKRVSGNTIY
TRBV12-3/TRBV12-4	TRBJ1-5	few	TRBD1	ASSLSMGTEFLQPQH